This T cell receptor (beta chain) emerged from a study of cytomegalovirus exposure and HLA in healthy donors. Study results and limitations: A reported reduction in N-insertions relative to the 666-donor mean was seen in an Asian-associated ancestry cluster in a later analysis. Later analysis showed most CMV-associated TCR beta chains appearing HLA-restricted.

Use of 60 Vbeta and 13 Jbeta primers characterized the PCR. Clones were read by immunoSEQ multiplex PCR, and TCRdb kept only the in-frame ones, dropping some. The table includes about 120,000 clones, around 77% detected once. Nominally healthy donors provided the samples, though records likely missed some immune exposures. With respect to this clone: Its antigen is unidentified.

Sequencing was performed on PBMCs. The receptor comes from a human donor in good health.

The CDR3 nucleotides are TGCGCCAGCAGCTTGGATGACAGGCAAGGCTATGGCTACACCTTC. As protein: CASSLDDRQGYGYTF. The gene calls are TRBV5-1 and TRBJ1-2, with a tentative D call TRBD1 (6 bases). The germline V gene encodes CDR1 SGHRS and CDR2 YFSETQ. This CDR3 spans 15 amino acids. V shed 0 bases and J shed 4 bases, with 13 bases lying between them.